These 28 T cell receptor beta chains share one sample of origin, sequenced in a study of blood T cell repertoires in COVID-19. Only in-frame clones appear in the TCRdb table, and some are missing; sequencing was by immunoSEQ multiplex PCR. The sample lists about 230,000 clones; approximately 80% were seen once. Sequencing was done on a sample of peripheral blood. Source of these receptors: a woman aged 50 to 60 with acute or convalescent COVID-19.

The V gene is TRBV3-1 (or the pseudogene TRBV3-2), the J gene TRBJ2-2; 14 nucleotides line up with TRBD2. There are 16 residues in the CDR3. Germline V gene lookup returns CDR1 LGHDT and CDR2 YNNKEL (reference sequence). V was pared by 3 bases and J by 7 bases, with 4 bases of the junction left unmatched. The CDR3 protein is CASSQGTSGRGGELFF. The CDR3, as DNA: TGTGCCAGCAGCCAGGGGACTAGCGGGAGAGGCGGGGAGCTGTTTTTT.

The V and J genes are TRBV9 and TRBJ2-2, with D unresolved. Germline CDR1 SGDLS, CDR2 YYNGEE. This CDR3 has 13 residues. Trimming left V 4 bases short and J 6 bases short, with 10 bases between. CDR3 in amino acids: CASSPTGSGELFF. CDR3 sequence (DNA): TGTGCCAGCAGCCCTACCGGGTCCGGGGAGCTGTTTTTT. The whole variable domain, remainder taken from reference TRBV9 and TRBJ2-2, is DSGVTQTPKHLITATGQRVTLRCSPRSGDLSVYWYQQSLDQGLQFLIQYYNGEERAKGNILERFSAQQFPDLHSELNLSSLELGDSALYFCASSPTGSGELFFGEGSRLTVL.

The chain employs TRBV5-4 and TRBJ1-4; weak D call: TRBD1 (5 bases). V shed 4 bases and J shed 6 bases, with 19 bases lying between them. There are 16 residues in the CDR3. CDR1 is SGHNT and CDR2 is YYREEE in the germline V gene (reference sequence). In DNA, the CDR3 is TGTGCCAGCAGCCGCCGGGACTCTCGAGAGGATGAAAAACTGTTTTTT. It encodes CASSRRDSREDEKLFF.

The V gene is TRBV10-3, the J gene TRBJ2-7; 13 bases line up with TRBD2. CDR3 length equals 17 residues. After removal of 10 bases from V and 7 bases from J, the junction contained 19 bases not matched to a gene. Germline V CDR1 and CDR2: ENHRY, SYGVKD. The CDR3 reads CATGGTQGLAGVGEQYF. The CDR3 DNA reads as TGTGCCACGGGAGGGACACAAGGACTAGCGGGAGTTGGGGAGCAGTACTTC.

The chain has TRBV24-1 and TRBJ2-6; D call uncertain. Germline lookup yields CDR1 KGHDR and CDR2 SFDVKD. The V and J ends lost 4 bases and 0 bases respectively, with 3 bases between them. The CDR3 runs 14 residues. The CDR3 region has the DNA TGTGCCACCAGTGACGGCTCTGGGGCCAACGTCCTGACTTTC. Encoded protein: CATSDGSGANVLTF.

The chain employs TRBV7-9 and TRBJ2-7; D unresolved. The CDR3 length is 13 residues. Between the trimmed V and J ends, which lost 1 base and 3 bases, there was a span of 7 bases. CDR1 and CDR2 from the germline V gene are SEHNR and FQNEAQ (reference sequence). The CDR3 DNA sequence: TGTGCCAGCAGCTTAGAACACAACTACGAGCAGTACTTC. Its translation is CASSLEHNYEQYF.

The V gene is TRBV27, the J gene TRBJ1-6; D unresolved. CDR1 is MNHEY and CDR2 is SMNVEV in the germline V gene (reference sequence). CDR3 length: 14 amino acids. The V end was cut by 3 bases, the J end by 7 bases, with 10 bases between. This CDR3 is CASSFLAENSPLHF. The CDR3 nucleotides read TGTGCCAGCAGTTTCTTGGCCGAAAATTCACCCCTCCACTTT.

This chain connects TRBV5-4 to TRBJ2-1; tentatively, D is TRBD1 (5 bases). This CDR3 spans 13 amino acids. V dropped 4 bases and J dropped 3 bases, with 8 bases sitting between them. The germline V gene has CDR1 SGHNT and CDR2 YYREEE (reference sequence). The CDR3 DNA reads TGTGCCAGCAGCGTTCAGGGCTACAATGAGCAGTTCTTC. Its protein is CASSVQGYNEQFF.

This clone appeared a few times. The chain joins TRBV19 to TRBJ2-3; TRBD2 agrees at 8 bases. The CDR3 is 18 amino acids. Germline loops: CDR1 LNHDA, CDR2 SQIVND (reference sequence). The V and J ends lost 1 base and 2 bases, in that order; junction bases with no gene match: 11. The CDR3 reads CASSIGPTSGYITDTQYF. The CDR3 DNA reads as TGTGCCAGTAGTATAGGTCCAACTAGCGGATACATCACAGATACGCAGTATTTT.

This chain links TRBV7-8 with TRBJ1-1; 9 positions match TRBD1. Germline-derived CDR1 and CDR2 are SGHVS and FQNEAQ. The CDR3 sequence is 15 residues long. Trimming at V came to 5 bases and at J to 6 bases, leaving 10 bases not matched to a gene. The DNA of the CDR3 is TGTGCCAGCAGCATCACAGGGACAGGGCTGGCTGAAGCTTTCTTT. This gives the protein CASSITGTGLAEAFF.

This clone was found a few times. The chain has TRBV7-2 and TRBJ2-1, with TRBD2 as a possible D gene (5 bases). The CDR3 runs to 16 residues. The V gene lost 1 base and the J gene lost 3 bases, with 13 bases spanning the gap. Germline CDR1 and CDR2: SGHTA and FQGNSA. CDR3 DNA sequence: TGTGCCAGCAGCTTAGTTGTCCTCGGGATCTACAATGAGCAGTTCTTC. It specifies CASSLVVLGIYNEQFF.

V usage is TRBV19 and J usage is TRBJ2-4; 7 nucleotides align to TRBD1. In germline, CDR1 is LNHDA, CDR2 SQIVND (reference sequence). Trimming took 2 bases from V and 0 from J; bases not matched to a gene: 1. The CDR3 is 15 amino acids. The CDR3 sequence: CASSITGVAKNIQYF. The CDR3, as DNA: TGTGCCAGTAGTATAACAGGGGTAGCCAAAAACATTCAGTACTTC.

The chain combines TRBV24-1 with TRBJ2-3, with D possibly TRBD2 on 5 matching bases. Germline V gene data show CDR1 as KGHDR and CDR2 as SFDVKD. The V gene lost 5 bases and the J gene lost 4 bases, with 12 bases spanning the gap. This CDR3 spans 14 amino acids. CDR3 sequence (DNA): TGTGCCACCAGTGGAGGGATTCGGCCAGATACGCAGTATTTT. Protein product: CATSGGIRPDTQYF.

The V call is TRBV7-2, the J call TRBJ1-1; D remains unclear. The length of the CDR3 is 14 residues. Trimming removed 1 base from V and 2 bases from J, with 8 bases in between. CDR1 is SGHTA, CDR2 FQGNSA, per germline. CDR3 bases: TGTGCCAGCAGCTTAGGGAGGAGTAACACTGAAGCTTTCTTT. Protein: CASSLGRSNTEAFF.

About this clone: Compared with germline, one end of the junction differs, possibly owing to a read error. The chain has TRBV5-1 and TRBJ1-4, with D possibly being TRBD1 (5 bases). CDR3 length equals 13 residues. Looked up from germline, CDR1 is SGHRS and CDR2 is YFSETQ. The CDR3 nucleotides are TGCGCCAGCCGCCCAGGGTTAGATGAAAACCTGTTTTTT. Protein: CASRPGLDENLFF.

The V gene is TRBV5-1, the J gene TRBJ2-7; tentatively, D is TRBD1 (6 bases). This CDR3 region has 14 residues. Trimming took off 0 bases at V and 6 bases at J, with 13 bases between the two ends. Germline V lookup: CDR1 SGHRS, CDR2 YFSETQ. The CDR3 reads CASSLGTAPREQYF. The DNA of the CDR3 is TGCGCCAGCAGCTTGGGGACAGCCCCCCGCGAGCAGTACTTC.

This clone is a singleton in its sample. The rearrangement links TRBV30 to TRBJ1-4; TRBD1 might be the D (5 bases). The CDR3 has 14 amino acids. CDR1 and CDR2 (germline): GTSNPN, SVGIG (reference sequence). Trimming shortened V by 3 bases and J by 5 bases, and 13 bases separated the two germline ends. This CDR3 reads CAWSRGEKNEKLFF. The CDR3 coding sequence is TGTGCCTGGAGCCGGGGGGAGAAGAATGAAAAACTGTTTTTT.

The chain has TRBV28 and TRBJ1-4, with D maybe TRBD1 (5 bases). V gave up 3 bases and J gave up 8 bases, with 22 bases separating them. The CDR3 extends over 17 amino acids. The V gene's germline CDR1 is MDHEN and CDR2 SYDVKM. In nucleotides, the CDR3 is TGTGCCAGCAGTTTGCCGGGGGGGGAGACCTTAGGGGAAAAACTGTTTTTT. It codes for CASSLPGGETLGEKLFF.

The chain couples TRBV7-8 to TRBJ1-2; D might be TRBD1 (5 bases). The CDR3 is 13 amino acids. CDR1 is SGHVS, CDR2 FQNEAQ, per germline. V dropped 7 bases and J dropped 4 bases, with 13 bases sitting between them. The CDR3 bases are TGTGCCAGCACCGCCGCCGGGGGCTATGGCTACACCTTC. This codes for CASTAAGGYGYTF. Using reference TRBV7-8 and TRBJ1-2 for the parts outside the CDR3, the full variable domain is GAGVSQSPRYKVAKRGQDVALRCDPISGHVSLFWYQQALGQGPEFLTYFQNEAQLDKSGLPSDRFFAERPEGSVSTLKIQRTQQEDSAVYLCASTAAGGYGYTFGSGTRLTVV.

The chain joins TRBV5-4 to TRBJ2-1, with 9 positions matching TRBD2. Germline V gene sequence: CDR1 SGHNT, CDR2 YYREEE (reference sequence). V was pared by 1 base and J by 4 bases, with 3 bases of the junction left unmatched. This CDR3 has 15 amino acids. CDR3 sequence (DNA): TGTGCCAGCAGCTTGTCTAGCGGGATATACAATGAGCAGTTCTTC. Amino acid sequence: CASSLSSGIYNEQFF.

The sample holds one count of this clone. The V gene is TRBV5-4, the J gene TRBJ1-2, with 12 bases lining up with TRBD1. V was pared by 3 bases and J by 8 bases, with 5 bases of the junction left unmatched. Germline values: CDR1 SGHNT, CDR2 YYREEE (reference sequence). CDR3 length equals 14 residues. CDR3 DNA sequence: TGTGCCAGCAGCTCAGCCGGGACAGGGGGCGGCTACACCTTC. Amino acids: CASSSAGTGGGYTF. The whole variable domain, remainder taken from reference TRBV5-4 and TRBJ1-2, is ETGVTQSPTHLIKTRGQQVTLRCSSQSGHNTVSWYQQALGQGPQFIFQYYREEENGRGNFPPRFSGLQFPNYSSELNVNALELDDSALYLCASSSAGTGGGYTFGSGTRLTVV.

The chain recombines TRBV19 with TRBJ1-2; unclear D gene. The CDR3 is 12 amino acids. Germline V CDR1 and CDR2: LNHDA, SQIVND (reference sequence). Deletions cut 9 bases from V and 2 bases from J, with 10 bases between. DNA for the CDR3: TGTGCCAGCCGTCGGGGAAACTATGGCTACACCTTC. This sequence encodes CASRRGNYGYTF.

About this clone itself: Within the sample, other DNA sequences also encode this same CDR3. V and J are TRBV3-1 (or the pseudogene TRBV3-2) and TRBJ1-3; possible D gene TRBD1, 5 bases. Germline-derived CDR1 and CDR2 are LGHDT and YNNKEL (reference sequence). This CDR3 spans 14 amino acids. With 4 bases removed from V and 2 bases from J, the gap between germline ends came to 9 bases. The CDR3 sequence: CASSRTGPGNTIYF. The CDR3 nucleotides are TGTGCCAGCAGCCGTACAGGACCTGGAAACACCATATATTTT.

The chain joins TRBV19 to TRBJ1-5; 8 nucleotides line up with TRBD1. J lost 6 bases, V lost 1 base, and 14 bases had no gene match. This CDR3 contains 18 residues. The germline V gene has CDR1 LNHDA and CDR2 SQIVND (reference sequence). For the CDR3, the DNA is TGTGCCAGTAGTATAGTTACCATCCGGACAGGGTCTGGTCAGCCCCAGCATTTT. This gives the protein CASSIVTIRTGSGQPQHF.

V is TRBV30 and J is TRBJ2-7; perhaps TRBD2 as D (5 bases). Germline loops: CDR1 GTSNPN, CDR2 SVGIG (reference sequence). The CDR3 extends over 11 amino acids. With 3 bases removed from V and 5 bases from J, the gap between germline ends came to 8 bases. The CDR3 loop is CAWSGINEQYF. In DNA form, the CDR3 reads TGTGCCTGGAGCGGGATCAACGAGCAGTACTTC.

The sample holds one count of this clone. V and J are TRBV27 and TRBJ1-4; D not certain. The germline CDR1 and CDR2 sequences are MNHEY and SMNVEV (reference sequence). Trimming stripped 3 bases from V and 8 bases from J, with 13 bases between. The CDR3 totals 14 residues. The CDR3 region has the DNA TGTGCCAGCAGTTTTGGGCCCGAAGAGGAAAAACTGTTTTTT. Translation gives CASSFGPEEEKLFF.

The CDR3 loop reads CASSVFPGTLSMNTEAFF. The CDR3 region has the DNA TGTGCCAGCAGCGTGTTCCCCGGGACACTTTCTATGAACACTGAAGCTTTCTTT. The rearrangement joins TRBV9 to TRBJ1-1, with TRBD1 as a possible D gene (6 bases). Germline V gene lookup returns CDR1 SGDLS and CDR2 YYNGEE. CDR3 length equals 18 residues. V dropped 2 bases and J dropped 0 bases, with 20 bases sitting between them.

The genes are TRBV19 and TRBJ1-1, with 10 bases that match TRBD1. This CDR3 contains 17 residues. Germline loops: CDR1 LNHDA, CDR2 SQIVND (reference sequence). V lost 5 bases to trimming and J lost 3 bases; unmatched junction nucleotides: 12. The CDR3 here is CASSAWTGGRGDTEAFF. Here the CDR3 DNA reads TGTGCCAGTAGTGCCTGGACAGGGGGTAGAGGGGACACTGAAGCTTTCTTT.